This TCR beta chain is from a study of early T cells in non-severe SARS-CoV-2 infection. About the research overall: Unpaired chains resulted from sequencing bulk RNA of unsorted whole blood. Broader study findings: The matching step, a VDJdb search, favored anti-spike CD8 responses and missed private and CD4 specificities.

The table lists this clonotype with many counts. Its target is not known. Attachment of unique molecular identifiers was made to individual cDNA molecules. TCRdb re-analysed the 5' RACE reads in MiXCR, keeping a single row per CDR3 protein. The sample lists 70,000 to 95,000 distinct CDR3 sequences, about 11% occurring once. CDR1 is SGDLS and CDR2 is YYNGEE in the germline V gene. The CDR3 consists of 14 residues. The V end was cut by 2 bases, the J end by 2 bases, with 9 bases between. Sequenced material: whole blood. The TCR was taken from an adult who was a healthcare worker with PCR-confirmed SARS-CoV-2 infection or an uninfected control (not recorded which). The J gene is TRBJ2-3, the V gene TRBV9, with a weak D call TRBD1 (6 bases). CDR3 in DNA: TGTGCCAGCAGCGTCGAGGGGGACACAGATACGCAGTATTTT. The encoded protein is CASSVEGDTDTQYF. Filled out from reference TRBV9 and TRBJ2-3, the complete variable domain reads DSGVTQTPKHLITATGQRVTLRCSPRSGDLSVYWYQQSLDQGLQFLIQYYNGEERAKGNILERFSAQQFPDLHSELNLSSLELGDSALYFCASSVEGDTDTQYFGPGTRLTVL.